These 4 T cell receptor beta chains were sequenced from one sample in a study of T-cell memory formation after mild COVID-19. TCRdb processed the 5' RACE reads anew with MiXCR; each CDR3 protein has one entry. The data contain about 620,000 distinct CDR3 sequences, 15% to 20% of them singletons. The material sequenced was PBMCs or a T cell subset sorted from them (not recorded which). These TCRs come from an adult woman who had mild COVID-19 (a few samples of this study predate the infection). Cell type and time point are not known.

This chain's CDR3 is CASSLVPPDRGYEQYF. Written as DNA, the CDR3 is TGCGCCAGCAGCTTGGTTCCTCCGGACAGGGGCTACGAGCAGTACTTC. The genes are TRBV5-1 and TRBJ2-7, with 9 bases lining up with TRBD1. With V trimmed by 0 bases and J by 3 bases, 7 bases remained unmatched. Germline V gene lookup returns CDR1 SGHRS and CDR2 YFSETQ. The CDR3 is 16 residues long.

The CDR3 is CAISEGTGDNEQFF. CDR3 in DNA: TGTGCCATCAGCGAAGGGACAGGAGACAATGAGCAGTTCTTC. The rearrangement joins TRBV10-3 to TRBJ2-1, with 8 bases aligning to TRBD1. The V gene's germline CDR1 is ENHRY and CDR2 SYGVKD. J lost 5 bases, V lost 6 bases, and 6 bases had no gene match. The length of the CDR3 is 14 residues.

This clonotype occurred a few times. The V call is TRBV4-1, the J call TRBJ1-1; D may be TRBD1 (5 bases). The germline V gene has CDR1 MGHRA and CDR2 YSYEKL. The CDR3 runs to 14 residues. The ends were cut back, 5 bases at V and 2 bases at J, with 12 bases in the middle. The CDR3 sequence: CASSNPTVNTEAFF. In DNA, the CDR3 is TGCGCCAGCAGCAACCCGACAGTTAACACTGAAGCTTTCTTT.

The chain joins TRBV6-1 to TRBJ2-7, with D unclear. CDR1 and CDR2 from the germline V gene are MNHNS and SASEGT. Trimming stripped 6 bases from V and 5 bases from J, with 11 bases between. The CDR3 is 12 residues long. CDR3 coding DNA: TGTGCCAGCAGAATAATCGAAAACGAGCAGTACTTC. This encodes CASRIIENEQYF.